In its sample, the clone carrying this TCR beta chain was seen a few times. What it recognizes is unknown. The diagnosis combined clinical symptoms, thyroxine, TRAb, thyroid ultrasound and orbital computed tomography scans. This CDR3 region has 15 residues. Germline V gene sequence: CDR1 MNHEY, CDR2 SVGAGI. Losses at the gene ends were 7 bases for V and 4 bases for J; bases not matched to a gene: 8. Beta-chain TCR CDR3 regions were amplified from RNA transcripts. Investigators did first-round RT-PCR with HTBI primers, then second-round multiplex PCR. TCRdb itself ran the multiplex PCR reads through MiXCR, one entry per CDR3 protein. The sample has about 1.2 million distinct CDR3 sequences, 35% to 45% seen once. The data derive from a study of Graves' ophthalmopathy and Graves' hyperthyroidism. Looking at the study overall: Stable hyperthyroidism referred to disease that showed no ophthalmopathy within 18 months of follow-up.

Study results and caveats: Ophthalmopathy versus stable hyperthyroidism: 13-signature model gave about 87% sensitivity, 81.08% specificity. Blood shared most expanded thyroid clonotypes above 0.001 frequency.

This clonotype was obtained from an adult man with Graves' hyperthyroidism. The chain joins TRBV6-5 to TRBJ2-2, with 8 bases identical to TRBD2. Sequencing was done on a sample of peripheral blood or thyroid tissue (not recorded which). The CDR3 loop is CASTLREGTTGELFF. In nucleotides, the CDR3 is TGTGCCAGCACCTTACGGGAGGGAACCACCGGGGAGCTGTTTTTT.